The 8 T cell receptor beta chains reported below all come from one sample, sequenced in a study of T cells in women clearing cervical HPV infection. Method: immunoSEQ multiplex PCR; TCRdb's copy keeps in-frame clones and lacks some. The sample's table shows tens of thousands of clones. Sequencing was carried out using blood buffy coat. The receptors here all came from a woman aged 18-70 years with a cervical HPV16 infection that either progressed to CIN3+ or cleared (not recorded which).

For this clone: The read ends 3 residues early relative to the CDR3; the germline J gene fills the gap. The chain links TRBV6-1 to TRBJ1-1, with D tentatively TRBD1 (6 bases). Trimming pared 2 bases from V and 4 bases from J, leaving 11 bases between. CDR3 length: 14 amino acids. Germline loops: CDR1 MNHNS, CDR2 SASEGT. Incomplete CDR3 DNA: TGTGCCAGCAGTGAAACGTGGACAGCCACTGAA. Translating gives CASSETWTATE. Given in full, the CDR3 is CASSETWTATEAFF.

In regard to this clone: The CDR3 end falls 3 residues outside the read, so it is completed with the germline J gene. The V and J genes are TRBV7-3 and TRBJ2-3; 8 nucleotides agree with TRBD2. Per germline, CDR1 SGHTA and CDR2 FQGTGA. The V and J ends lost 1 base and 3 bases, in that order; junction bases with no gene match: 3. This CDR3 region has 15 residues. The CDR3 loop reads CASSLMSSGTDTQYF. CDR3 bases read: TGTGCCAGCAGCTTAATGTCTAGCGGGACAGATACG.

In the case of this clone: A read error may produce the germline difference seen at one junction end. Coverage ceases 3 residues before the CDR3 finishes, and the germline J gene fills in the end. This rearrangement joins TRBV4-2 to TRBJ2-3; 7 nucleotides line up with TRBD2. CDR3 length: 13 amino acids. Per the germline V gene, CDR1 is LGHNA and CDR2 is YNFKEQ. The CDR3 DNA, read in part, is TGCGCCAGCAGCCAGGGACTATCCCTAACG. Its translation is CASSQGLSLT. The whole CDR3 protein is CASSQGLSLTQYF.

On this clone: The read terminates 3 residues ahead of where the CDR3 ends, so the germline J gene completes it. V usage is TRBV7-2 and J usage is TRBJ2-3; a possible D gene is TRBD1 (5 bases). The CDR3 length is 15 residues. Trimming shortened V by 3 bases and J by 4 bases, and 14 bases separated the two germline ends. The germline V gene has CDR1 SGHTA and CDR2 FQGNSA. CDR3 protein: CASSLQGRLADTQYF. The part of the CDR3 DNA that was read is TGTGCCAGCAGCTTGCAGGGCCGTCTCGCAGATACG.

A note on this clone: The CDR3 end falls 3 residues outside the read, so it is completed with the germline J gene. This chain links TRBV6-2 or TRBV6-3 with TRBJ2-7, with TRBD1 as a possible D gene (5 bases). V was pared by 8 bases and J by 4 bases, with 15 bases between. The V gene's germline CDR1 is MNHEY and CDR2 SVGEGT. This CDR3 is built from 13 residues. The CDR3 protein is CASGTDSAYEQYF. Partial CDR3 DNA: TGTGCCAGCGGAACAGACAGTGCGTACGAG.

CDR3 sequence: CASSPGLGLSYTQYF. The sequenced part of the CDR3 DNA is TGTGCCAGCAGCCCCGGACTGGGCCTTTCGTATACG. V is TRBV7-2 and J is TRBJ2-3; TRBD2 is a possible D gene (5 bases). With the read ending 3 residues before the CDR3 end, the germline J gene is used to fill in that end. This CDR3 region has 15 residues. Trimming took 5 bases from V and 7 from J, leaving 19 bases between them. CDR1 SGHTA and CDR2 FQGNSA come from the germline V gene.

Comments on this clone: The read gets to within 3 residues of the CDR3 end, and the germline J gene fills in the rest. This chain links TRBV19 with TRBJ2-1, with 12 bases fitting TRBD2. The germline gives CDR1 LNHDA, CDR2 SQIVND (reference sequence). Unmatched junction bases numbered 9, after V lost 5 bases and J lost 4 bases. The CDR3 runs to 17 residues. CDR3 amino acids: CASSPRLAGVGYNEQFF. The CDR3 DNA, read in part, is TGTGCCAGTAGTCCAAGACTAGCGGGGGTGGGGTACAATGAG.

About this clone: Sequencing ends 3 residues short of the CDR3 end; the germline J gene provides the rest. The V gene is TRBV7-2, the J gene TRBJ1-6; 9 nucleotides line up with TRBD1. After removal of 4 bases from V and 9 bases from J, the junction contained 4 bases not matched to a gene. CDR1 SGHTA and CDR2 FQGNSA come from the germline V gene. The CDR3 contains 14 residues. The sequenced CDR3 bases are TGTGCCAGCAGCTCGGGACAGGGAACTTCACCC. Protein product: CASSSGQGTSP. The entire CDR3 protein is CASSSGQGTSPLHF.